The rows below give T cell receptor beta chains drawn from one sample of a study of a mutant IDH1 vaccine in newly diagnosed glioma. For these TCRs, the target antigens are not known. Libraries were prepared by immunoSEQ multiplex PCR; TCRdb keeps only in-frame clonotypes and omits some of them. This table holds under 60,000 clones, about 82% found once. The sequenced sample was PBMCs, obtained from a glioma patient whose treatment included an IDH1 peptide vaccine. Receptors originate from a man aged 35-49 years with glioma. Each CDR3 is given with its conserved first and last residue. Each record gives: V gene, D gene, J gene, clone size, CDR3 DNA, CDR3 protein. A D gene is named only where the DNA matches it firmly. Expanded clones get a size class; other rows say once, few or many, or leave the size out.

V: TRBV11-2; D: NA; J: TRBJ2-3; size: NA; DNA: TGTGCCACCTCACCCAGCGCAGATACGCAGTATTTT; CDR3: CATSPSADTQYF
V: TRBV7-9; D: NA; J: TRBJ1-1; size: few; DNA: TGTGCCAGCAGCTTAGAGCGGACTGAAGCTTTCTTT; CDR3: CASSLERTEAFF
V: TRBV19; D: NA; J: TRBJ1-1; size: NA; DNA: TGTGCCAGTAGTATAGGGGCGGGCACTGAAGCTTTCTTT; CDR3: CASSIGAGTEAFF
V: TRBV4-3; D: NA; J: TRBJ1-2; size: NA; DNA: TGCGCCAGCAGCCAGGGACGGCTAGCTAACTATGGCTACACCTTC; CDR3: CASSQGRLANYGYTF
V: TRBV28; D: NA; J: TRBJ2-3; size: NA; DNA: TGTGCCAGCAGTCCCGGTGGGAGTAGCGGACTCACAGATACGCAGTATTTT; CDR3: CASSPGGSSGLTDTQYF
V: TRBV5-1; D: NA; J: TRBJ2-2; size: NA; DNA: TGCGCCAGCAGCTTGGGGCTTAGAAACAGGGAAGGAGTCGGGGAGCTGTTTTTT; CDR3: CASSLGLRNREGVGELFF
V: TRBV10-2; D: TRBD1; J: TRBJ1-2; size: NA; DNA: TGCGCCAGCATGCAGGGGGCGGACTATGGCTACACCTTC; CDR3: CASMQGADYGYTF
V: TRBV7-9; D: NA; J: TRBJ1-4; size: NA; DNA: TGTGCCAGCAGCGGACGGAGCGATGAAAAACTGTTTTTT; CDR3: CASSGRSDEKLFF
V: TRBV19; D: NA; J: TRBJ2-3; size: NA; DNA: TGTGCCAGTAGGAGTCCGGGACGCCCAGAAGGAGATACGCAGTATTTT; CDR3: CASRSPGRPEGDTQYF
V: TRBV18; D: NA; J: TRBJ2-1; size: NA; DNA: TGTGCCAGCTCACCCGACGTGAGTAATGAGCAGTTCTTC; CDR3: CASSPDVSNEQFF
V: TRBV29-1; D: NA; J: TRBJ2-7; size: hyperexpanded; DNA: TGCAGCGTTGAAGTAGGGGACCTGGGATACGAGCAGTACTTC; CDR3: CSVEVGDLGYEQYF
V: TRBV18; D: NA; J: TRBJ1-5; size: medium-sized; DNA: TGTGCCAGCTCACCTGGGGAGCAGACTAGATATAGCAATCAGCCCCAGCATTTT; CDR3: CASSPGEQTRYSNQPQHF
V: TRBV2; D: TRBD2; J: TRBJ2-7; size: NA; DNA: TGTGCCAGCATACGGGAGGTTCAGGTGCAGTACTTC; CDR3: CASIREVQVQYF
V: TRBV4-3; D: NA; J: TRBJ1-3; size: NA; DNA: TGCGCCAGCAGCCAAGCTGTAGGATCGACCTCTGGAAACACCATATATTTT; CDR3: CASSQAVGSTSGNTIYF
V: TRBV7-8; D: TRBD2; J: TRBJ2-5; size: NA; DNA: TGTGCCAGCAGCTTAAATTCCCGTAGCGGGAGCCGCTCAGAGACCCAGTACTTC; CDR3: CASSLNSRSGSRSETQYF
V: TRBV5-6; D: NA; J: TRBJ1-3; size: once; DNA: TGTGCCAGCAGCTTCGAAGGCTCTGGAAACACCATATATTTT; CDR3: CASSFEGSGNTIYF
V: TRBV5-1; D: NA; J: TRBJ1-1; size: NA; DNA: TGCGCCAGCAGCCCGCGGGGAATGAACACTGAAGCTTTCTTT; CDR3: CASSPRGMNTEAFF
V: TRBV7-2; D: NA; J: TRBJ1-1; size: NA; DNA: TGTGCCAGCAGCTTAGGCACCGGGGTTGAAGCTTTCTTT; CDR3: CASSLGTGVEAFF
V: TRBV5-1; D: NA; J: TRBJ1-1; size: NA; DNA: TGCGCCAGCAGCTTGGGCAGCATGAACACTGAAGCTTTCTTT; CDR3: CASSLGSMNTEAFF
V: TRBV29-1; D: TRBD1; J: TRBJ2-1; size: NA; DNA: TGCAGCGTTGAAGACAGGGGGCGAATTGAGCAGTTCTTC; CDR3: CSVEDRGRIEQFF
V: TRBV6-6; D: NA; J: TRBJ1-4; size: few; DNA: TGTGCCAGCACAACACGGAGGGAAAAACTGTTTTTT; CDR3: CASTTRREKLFF
V: TRBV19; D: TRBD1; J: TRBJ2-7; size: NA; DNA: TGTGCCAGTAGTATGGGACAGGGAGGATACGAGCAGTACTTC; CDR3: CASSMGQGGYEQYF
V: TRBV2; D: NA; J: TRBJ1-1; size: NA; DNA: TGTGCCAGCACGGCAGTAAAGAACACTGAAGCTTTCTTT; CDR3: CASTAVKNTEAFF
V: TRBV19; D: TRBD1; J: TRBJ1-1; size: NA; DNA: TGTGCCAGTAGTAAAGGGACAGTGAACACTGAAGCTTTCTTT; CDR3: CASSKGTVNTEAFF
V: TRBV7-9; D: NA; J: TRBJ2-5; size: few; DNA: TGTGCCAGCAGCACCCGCATGGGGGCCCAAGAGACCCAGTACTTC; CDR3: CASSTRMGAQETQYF
V: TRBV27; D: NA; J: TRBJ2-1; size: NA; DNA: TGTGCCAGCAGTTTAAGGGCGGGGGCAGCGAGTGAGCAGTTCTTC; CDR3: CASSLRAGAASEQFF
V: TRBV6-1; D: NA; J: TRBJ1-5; size: NA; DNA: TGTGCCAGCAGTGAGGGAGGGTCCCTGAATAGCAATCAGCCCCAGCATTTT; CDR3: CASSEGGSLNSNQPQHF
V: TRBV19; D: TRBD1; J: TRBJ1-2; size: NA; DNA: TGTGCCAGTAGTATGAGAGGGGGCGGCGCCGGGTATGGCTACACCTTC; CDR3: CASSMRGGGAGYGYTF
V: TRBV6-6; D: TRBD1; J: TRBJ1-1; size: few; DNA: TGTGCCAGCAGTACTTGGGACAGACTTAACACTGAAGCTTTCTTT; CDR3: CASSTWDRLNTEAFF
V: TRBV5-1; D: NA; J: TRBJ1-5; size: NA; DNA: TGCGCCAGCAGCTTCGACGGTCATCAGCCCCAGCATTTT; CDR3: CASSFDGHQPQHF
V: TRBV7-9; D: NA; J: TRBJ2-2; size: NA; DNA: TGTGCCAGCAGCTTAGTGCTCCGGGAGACGAACACCGGGGAGCTGTTTTTT; CDR3: CASSLVLRETNTGELFF
V: TRBV12-5; D: NA; J: TRBJ1-1; size: few; DNA: TGTGCTAGTGGTTTGGAAGAGAACACTGAAGCTTTCTTT; CDR3: CASGLEENTEAFF
V: TRBV6-5; D: TRBD2; J: TRBJ2-7; size: NA; DNA: TGTGCCAGCAGTTACTCTGCGGGAGGAGACTACGAGCAGTACTTC; CDR3: CASSYSAGGDYEQYF
V: TRBV6-5; D: NA; J: TRBJ2-2; size: NA; DNA: TGTGCCAGCAGTTACGTCTTTAACACCGGGGAGCTGTTTTTT; CDR3: CASSYVFNTGELFF
V: TRBV14; D: NA; J: TRBJ1-1; size: once; DNA: TGTGCCAGCAGCCCCACCACCAGCGGCCTGGGAAGAGCTTTCTTT; CDR3: CASSPTTSGLGRAFF
V: TRBV15; D: NA; J: TRBJ2-3; size: NA; DNA: TGTGCCACCAGCAGAGATCCTGGCCTACGGGGGGATACGCAGTATTTT; CDR3: CATSRDPGLRGDTQYF
V: TRBV5-8; D: NA; J: TRBJ2-6; size: NA; DNA: TGTGCCAGCTTCAGACAGGTCGCTGGGGCCAACGTCCTGACTTTC; CDR3: CASFRQVAGANVLTF
V: TRBV10-2; D: NA; J: TRBJ1-1; size: NA; DNA: TGCGCCAGCAGTGGAGGCCGGGAAGCTGAAGCTTTCTTT; CDR3: CASSGGREAEAFF
V: TRBV30; D: NA; J: TRBJ1-1; size: NA; DNA: TGTGCCTGGACGGCAGAGATGAACACCGAAGCTTTCTTT; CDR3: CAWTAEMNTEAFF